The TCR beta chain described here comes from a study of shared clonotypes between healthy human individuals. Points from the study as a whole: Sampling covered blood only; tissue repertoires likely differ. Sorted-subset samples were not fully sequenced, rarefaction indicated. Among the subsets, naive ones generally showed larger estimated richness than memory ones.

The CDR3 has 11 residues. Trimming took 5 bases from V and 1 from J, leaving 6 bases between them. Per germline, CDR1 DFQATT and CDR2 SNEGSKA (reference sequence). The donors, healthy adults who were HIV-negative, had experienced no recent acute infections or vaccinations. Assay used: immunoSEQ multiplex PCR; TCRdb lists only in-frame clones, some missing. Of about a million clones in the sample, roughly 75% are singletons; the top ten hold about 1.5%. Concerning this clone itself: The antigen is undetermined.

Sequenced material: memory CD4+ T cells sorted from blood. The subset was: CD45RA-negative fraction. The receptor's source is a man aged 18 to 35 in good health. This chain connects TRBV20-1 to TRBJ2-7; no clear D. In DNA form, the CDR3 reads TGCAGTGCTTCGGTTTCCTACGAGCAGTACTTC. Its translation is CSASVSYEQYF.